A single sample is the source of the 30 T cell receptor beta chains below, sequenced in a study of control samples from healthy donors and cancer patients. The protocol was immunoSEQ multiplex PCR, while the TCRdb copy is restricted to in-frame clones and leaves out a portion. The sample carries more than 95,000 clones, roughly 87% recorded once. Sequenced: blood. These TCRs come from a man between 18 and 35 years old in good health.

J is TRBJ2-3 and V is TRBV6-2 or TRBV6-3, with 9 bases that match TRBD1. The CDR3 contains 20 residues. Looked up from germline, CDR1 is MNHEY and CDR2 is SVGEGT. The ends lost 2 bases at V and 8 bases at J; junction bases unmatched: 23. Here the CDR3 reads CASSYAPSGDRERGRGTQYF. For the CDR3, the DNA is TGTGCCAGCAGTTACGCCCCGTCAGGGGACAGGGAAAGGGGACGGGGTACGCAGTATTTT.

This clone was seen ten or more times. The chain couples TRBV18 to TRBJ2-2, with unresolved D. Trimming took 3 bases from V and 1 from J, leaving 15 bases between them. Germline V lookup: CDR1 KGHSH, CDR2 LQKENI. The CDR3 extends over 17 amino acids. The CDR3 sequence: CASSPRKNTENTGELFF. CDR3 in DNA: TGTGCCAGCTCACCGCGAAAGAATACTGAGAACACCGGGGAGCTGTTTTTT.

The gene calls are TRBV29-1 and TRBJ2-7, with unresolved D. Per germline, CDR1 SQVTM and CDR2 ANQGSEA. V shed 4 bases and J shed 1 base, with 8 bases lying between them. The CDR3 is 12 residues long. The CDR3: CSVAGRSYEQYF. The CDR3 coding sequence is TGCAGCGTTGCCGGCAGATCCTACGAGCAGTACTTC.

The chain combines TRBV4-3 with TRBJ1-1; no firm D call. The V end lost 4 bases, the J end lost 0 bases, and 12 bases lay between the germline ends. Germline CDR1 is LGHNA and CDR2 is YSLEER. The CDR3 runs 15 residues. The CDR3 coding sequence is TGCGCCAGCAGCCCCGGAGGGAACATGAACACTGAAGCTTTCTTT. This gives the protein CASSPGGNMNTEAFF.

Written as DNA, the CDR3 is TGTGCCAGCAACGCAGGCGTCCAAGAGACCCAGTACTTC. This encodes CASNAGVQETQYF. The chain employs TRBV5-5 and TRBJ2-5; D gene unclear. Germline V gene data show CDR1 as SGHKS and CDR2 as YYEKEE (reference sequence). CDR3 length equals 13 residues. Trimming removed 6 bases from V and 1 base from J, with 10 bases in between.

This rearrangement joins TRBV28 to TRBJ1-6, with D tentatively TRBD1 (6 bases). The V gene lost 7 bases and the J gene lost 3 bases, with 13 bases spanning the gap. Germline V gene sequence: CDR1 MDHEN, CDR2 SYDVKM. The CDR3 runs to 15 residues. CDR3 sequence reads: CASIRGANYNSPLHF. For the CDR3, the DNA is TGTGCCAGCATCCGGGGGGCAAACTATAATTCACCCCTCCACTTT.

The chain couples TRBV18 to TRBJ2-2, with D possibly being TRBD1 (6 bases). The germline V gene has CDR1 KGHSH and CDR2 LQKENI. This CDR3 contains 14 residues. V was pared by 3 bases and J by 6 bases, with 11 bases between. This CDR3 is CASSPAQGSGELFF. CDR3 bases: TGTGCCAGCTCACCCGCACAGGGTTCCGGGGAGCTGTTTTTT.

The genes are TRBV5-1 and TRBJ1-4; D is perhaps TRBD1 (6 bases). Germline lookup yields CDR1 SGHRS and CDR2 YFSETQ. V was cut by 5 bases and J by 4 bases, with 12 bases left in between. This CDR3 is built from 14 residues. The CDR3 sequence: CASRVDSHNEKLFF. In DNA form, the CDR3 reads TGCGCCAGCAGGGTGGACAGCCATAATGAAAAACTGTTTTTT.

This chain links TRBV4-1 with TRBJ1-4; a weak D match, TRBD1 (6 bases). This CDR3 region has 19 residues. The germline V gene encodes CDR1 MGHRA and CDR2 YSYEKL. V was pared by 3 bases and J by 5 bases, with 25 bases between. CDR3 loop: CASSQIILGGTDRNEKLFF. For the CDR3, the DNA is TGCGCCAGCAGCCAGATCATTCTGGGGGGAACGGACAGAAATGAAAAACTGTTTTTT.

This chain connects TRBV5-1 to TRBJ1-2; D is ambiguous. The CDR3 has 15 residues. V lost 4 bases and J 4 bases, leaving 17 bases between the germline ends. The germline gives CDR1 SGHRS, CDR2 YFSETQ. CDR3 in DNA: TGCGCCAGCAGCCCGGAGACACGGCCTGGCTATGGCTACACCTTC. Protein product: CASSPETRPGYGYTF.

The V call is TRBV3-1 (or the pseudogene TRBV3-2), the J call TRBJ2-3; no definite D call. Trimming cost V 0 bases and J 8 bases, with 9 bases left between them. There are 13 residues in the CDR3. The germline V gene has CDR1 LGHDT and CDR2 YNNKEL (reference sequence). The CDR3 DNA sequence: TGTGCCAGCAGCCAAGATCGGATGGGTACGCAGTATTTT. It encodes CASSQDRMGTQYF.

This rearrangement joins TRBV7-2 to TRBJ2-7, with D tentatively TRBD2 (6 bases). Trimming cost V 2 bases and J 7 bases, with 18 bases left between them. Germline CDR1 and CDR2: SGHTA and FQGNSA. The CDR3 length is 15 residues. The CDR3 reads CASSLMRERPWEQYF. Here the CDR3 DNA reads TGTGCCAGCAGCTTAATGCGGGAAAGGCCGTGGGAGCAGTACTTC.

J is TRBJ1-2 and V is TRBV30; D possibly corresponds to TRBD1 (6 bases). Trimming took 7 bases from V and 4 from J, leaving 22 bases between them. The CDR3 is made up of 15 amino acids. Germline CDR1 GTSNPN, CDR2 SVGIG (reference sequence). The CDR3: CAFLGGGFGGYGYTF. CDR3 nucleotide sequence: TGTGCCTTCCTCGGAGGGGGGTTTGGTGGCTATGGCTACACCTTC.

The chain is built from TRBV24-1 and TRBJ2-7; TRBD2 aligns across 7 bases. This CDR3 region has 16 residues. Germline CDR1 is KGHDR and CDR2 is SFDVKD. Germline trimming cut 5 bases from V and 7 bases from J; bases unmatched to any gene: 16. This CDR3 reads CATSVKGSAGAGEQYF. CDR3 nucleotides: TGTGCCACCAGTGTGAAAGGGAGCGCGGGAGCCGGAGAGCAGTACTTC.

This chain joins TRBV6-5 and TRBJ1-2, with D uncertain. Germline V gives CDR1 MNHEY, CDR2 SVGAGI. There are 14 residues in the CDR3. Trimming left V 2 bases short and J 1 base short, with 8 bases between. The CDR3 spells CASSYGTRNYGYTF. The CDR3 DNA is TGTGCCAGCAGTTACGGTACCCGTAACTATGGCTACACCTTC.

The chain uses TRBV19 and TRBJ1-5; D might be TRBD1 (5 bases). CDR3 length: 15 residues. CDR1 is LNHDA, CDR2 SQIVND, per germline (reference sequence). V gave up 5 bases and J gave up 3 bases, with 14 bases separating them. CDR3 sequence: CASSPSWGNNQPQHF. The CDR3 DNA reads TGTGCCAGTAGTCCGTCTTGGGGGAACAATCAGCCCCAGCATTTT.

CDR3 sequence: CASSFRSGSGTDTQYF. The CDR3 DNA sequence: TGTGCCAGCAGCTTTCGGAGCGGGAGCGGCACAGATACGCAGTATTTT. J is TRBJ2-3 and V is TRBV7-2; 8 bases are shared with TRBD2. CDR3 size: 16 residues. The germline V gene has CDR1 SGHTA and CDR2 FQGNSA. After removal of 3 bases from V and 1 base from J, the junction contained 6 bases not matched to a gene.

V is TRBV18 and J is TRBJ1-1, with no clear D. Trimming stripped 2 bases from V and 4 bases from J, with 5 bases between. The CDR3 spans 12 residues. Germline CDR1 and CDR2: KGHSH and LQKENI. The CDR3 DNA follows: TGTGCCAGCTCACCAGGAGCCACTGAAGCTTTCTTT. Encoded protein: CASSPGATEAFF.

This clone was seen more than once but under ten times. The genes are TRBV5-1 and TRBJ1-4; 7 bases line up with TRBD1. Looked up from germline, CDR1 is SGHRS and CDR2 is YFSETQ. CDR3 length equals 15 residues. V trimming: 7 bases; J trimming: 0 bases; junction bases outside the gene matches: 6. CDR3 coding DNA: TGCGCCAGCCAGACAGGGATAACAACTAATGAAAAACTGTTTTTT. Translation: CASQTGITTNEKLFF.

The V gene is TRBV4-3, the J gene TRBJ2-3; TRBD2 matches 9 bases. Germline values: CDR1 LGHNA, CDR2 YSLEER. V shed 3 bases, J shed 2 bases, and the junction held 9 bases outside the gene matches. The CDR3 spans 17 residues. CDR3 nucleotide sequence: TGCGCCAGCAGCCATGAAAGGGCGGGAGGGAACACAGATACGCAGTATTTT. This sequence encodes CASSHERAGGNTDTQYF.

This clone appeared once. This sequence joins TRBV27 and TRBJ1-1; D is unresolved. Trimming took 0 bases from V and 5 from J, leaving 7 bases between them. The CDR3 is 13 amino acids. From germline, CDR1 is MNHEY and CDR2 SMNVEV (reference sequence). In DNA form, the CDR3 reads TGTGCCAGCAGTTTATCCTCCCTAACTGAAGCTTTCTTT. Protein product: CASSLSSLTEAFF.

In this sample, this clone turned up many times. The rearrangement links TRBV14 to TRBJ1-2; D is unclear. CDR3 length: 13 residues. V gave up 0 bases and J gave up 5 bases, with 7 bases separating them. Germline V lookup: CDR1 SGHDN, CDR2 FVKESK. CDR3 sequence reads: CASSQDVGYGYTF. The CDR3 region has the DNA TGTGCCAGCAGCCAAGATGTGGGTTATGGCTACACCTTC. The variable domain in full, with the rest retrieved from reference TRBV14 and TRBJ1-2, is EAGVTQFPSHSVIEKGQTVTLRCDPISGHDNLYWYRRVMGKEIKFLLHFVKESKQDESGMPNNRFLAERTGGTYSTLKVQPAELEDSGVYFCASSQDVGYGYTFGSGTRLTVV.

The rearrangement links TRBV5-6 to TRBJ2-7; D may be TRBD2 (5 bases). CDR1 is SGHDT and CDR2 is YYEEEE in the germline V gene. CDR3 length: 17 amino acids. V lost 4 bases and J 3 bases, leaving 23 bases between the germline ends. The CDR3 nucleotides read TGTGCCAGCAGCATGCGGCGGGTCCGCGCGGATTTCTACGAGCAGTACTTC. This translates into CASSMRRVRADFYEQYF.

There are a few counts of this clone. The chain is built from TRBV5-4 and TRBJ2-7, with D maybe TRBD1 (6 bases). Per the germline V gene, CDR1 is SGHNT and CDR2 is YYREEE (reference sequence). The CDR3 runs 14 residues. V lost 3 bases to trimming and J lost 7 bases, with 17 bases between them. The CDR3, as DNA: TGTGCCAGCAGCTGGGATCTACAGGGTTTGGAGCAGTACTTC. Translated, it gives CASSWDLQGLEQYF.

The gene calls are TRBV10-3 and TRBJ2-3; D is perhaps TRBD1 or TRBD2 (5 bases each). This CDR3 contains 14 residues. V shed 11 bases and J shed 2 bases, with 17 bases lying between them. The germline gives CDR1 ENHRY, CDR2 SYGVKD. The CDR3 DNA reads as TGTGCCTCCCACAAAGAGGGGAACACAGATACGCAGTATTTT. Amino acids: CASHKEGNTDTQYF.

The chain couples TRBV5-4 to TRBJ2-5, with TRBD1 identical over 9 bases. V lost 4 bases to trimming and J lost 4 bases; unmatched junction nucleotides: 8. This CDR3 contains 15 residues. Per germline, CDR1 SGHNT and CDR2 YYREEE (reference sequence). CDR3 DNA sequence: TGTGCCAGCAGCCCTACAGGGGGCCCTGGAGAGACCCAGTACTTC. This codes for CASSPTGGPGETQYF. Complete variable domain (other parts from reference TRBV5-4 and TRBJ2-5): ETGVTQSPTHLIKTRGQQVTLRCSSQSGHNTVSWYQQALGQGPQFIFQYYREEENGRGNFPPRFSGLQFPNYSSELNVNALELDDSALYLCASSPTGGPGETQYFGPGTRLLVL.

The rearrangement uses TRBV7-2 and TRBJ2-7; 8 bases line up with TRBD2. The CDR3 is made up of 15 amino acids. Germline V gives CDR1 SGHTA, CDR2 FQGNSA. V lost 2 bases, J lost 3 bases, and 6 bases stayed unmatched. CDR3 nucleotides: TGTGCCAGCAGCTTAAGGACTAGCAGAGACTACGAGCAGTACTTC. Residues: CASSLRTSRDYEQYF. The full variable domain, completed using reference TRBV7-2 and TRBJ2-7, is GAGVSQSPSNKVTEKGKDVELRCDPISGHTALYWYRQSLGQGLEFLIYFQGNSAPDKSGLPSDRFSAERTGGSVSTLTIQRTQQEDSAVYLCASSLRTSRDYEQYFGPGTRLTVT.

The rearrangement links TRBV3-1 (or the pseudogene TRBV3-2) to TRBJ1-4; 11 nucleotides align to TRBD1. This CDR3 is built from 14 residues. V gave up 4 bases and J gave up 8 bases; unmatched junction bases: 3. Germline CDR1 and CDR2: LGHDT and YNNKEL (reference sequence). The CDR3 here is CASSPGQGAEKLFF. The CDR3 DNA sequence: TGTGCCAGCAGCCCCGGACAGGGGGCCGAAAAACTGTTTTTT.

This chain connects TRBV5-1 to TRBJ2-7; TRBD1 matches 7 bases. The germline CDR1 and CDR2 sequences are SGHRS and YFSETQ. The CDR3 totals 16 residues. The V and J ends lost 4 bases and 2 bases, in that order; junction bases with no gene match: 12. Here the CDR3 DNA reads TGCGCCAGCAGCATGTTTTGGGACAGTGAAGCCTACGAGCAGTACTTC. Translation: CASSMFWDSEAYEQYF.

The V and J genes are TRBV12-3 or TRBV12-4 and TRBJ1-1; TRBD1 might be the D (5 bases). The CDR3 has 12 amino acids. Trimming shortened V by 6 bases and J by 8 bases, and 13 bases separated the two germline ends. CDR3 coding DNA: TGTGCCAGCAGCGAAGACAGTGGGGAAGCTTTCTTT. Translation: CASSEDSGEAFF.